Sequencing of this TCR beta chain was carried out in a study of T cell repertoires in cytomegalovirus infection. Study results and limitations: Predominance within the ex vivo response was attributable to HLA-C-restricted CMV-specific TCR beta clonotypes. Carriage of CMV together with the relevant HLA was identifiable through cumulative public TCR beta family frequency.

Points on this clonotype: The antigen is unknown.

TCRdb called the reads again in MiXCR, with one record for every CDR3 protein. The profile shows more than 250,000 distinct CDR3 sequences, approximately 25% of them singletons. Germline CDR1 and CDR2: MGHRA and YSYEKL. The CDR3 consists of 18 residues. Losses at the gene ends were 4 bases for V and 0 bases for J; bases not matched to a gene: 14. The receptor was derived from a human donor in good health (CMV status not recorded). Some clones in this sample may be carry-over from other donors' samples. Specimen: cultured PBMCs, collected from culture after CMV antigen stimulation. This chain links TRBV4-1 with TRBJ1-1; the match to TRBD1 covers 7 bases. The CDR3 DNA reads TGCGCCAGCAGCCGAGAGGGACAGATTTCCTTAATGAACACTGAAGCTTTCTTT. Amino acid sequence: CASSREGQISLMNTEAFF.